These 22 T cell receptor beta chains share one sample of origin, sequenced in a study of T cells in Graves' hyperthyroidism and ophthalmopathy. Amplification of TCR beta CDR3 regions was performed using RNA transcripts as template. A first-round RT-PCR of the TCR CDR3 used the HTBI primer set. MiXCR was run by TCRdb on the multiplex PCR reads, yielding one entry per CDR3 protein. This table has roughly 650,000 distinct CDR3 sequences, more than 15% appearing once. Sequenced: blood. These receptors originate from a woman in her thirties or forties with Graves' ophthalmopathy.

This clonotype turned up a few times. The V call is TRBV3-1, the J call TRBJ2-7, with D perhaps TRBD1 (6 bases). CDR1 and CDR2 from the germline V gene are LGHDT and YNNKEL (reference sequence). Trimming stripped 1 base from V and 6 bases from J, with 13 bases between. The CDR3 extends over 14 amino acids. Written as DNA, the CDR3 is TGTGCCAGCAGCCAAGCCAGGGGACGGCGCGAGCAGTACTTC. Translating gives CASSQARGRREQYF.

Note on this clonotype: Sequence at one end of the junction differs from germline and may be a read error. This sequence joins TRBV11-2 and TRBJ1-5; D unresolved. Germline lookup yields CDR1 SGHAT and CDR2 FQNNGV. The CDR3 is 13 amino acids. The CDR3 sequence is CASSQDLREPQHF. CDR3 coding DNA: TGCGCCAGCAGCCAAGATCTTAGGGAGCCCCAGCATTTT.

This clonotype was counted ten times or more. V gene TRBV11-2 combines with J gene TRBJ2-7; 8 bases align to TRBD2. This CDR3 spans 14 amino acids. V was pared by 3 bases and J by 2 bases, with 3 bases of the junction left unmatched. From germline, CDR1 is SGHAT and CDR2 FQNNGV. Here the CDR3 DNA reads TGTGCCAGCAGCTTTTTACTAGCGGCCTACGAGCAGTACTTC. Amino acids: CASSFLLAAYEQYF.

V is TRBV27 and J is TRBJ1-2; TRBD1 matches at 8 bases. Germline V gene data show CDR1 as MNHEY and CDR2 as SMNVEV (reference sequence). The CDR3 contains 14 residues. Trimming removed 5 bases from V and 8 bases from J; junction bases left unmatched: 10. The CDR3 is CASSLSGGAGGYTF. CDR3 DNA sequence: TGTGCCAGCAGTCTGTCAGGGGGCGCGGGGGGCTACACCTTC.

In this sample, this clonotype turned up many times. The rearrangement links TRBV11-2 to TRBJ1-1; D is undetermined. The CDR3 extends over 14 amino acids. The V end was cut by 4 bases, the J end by 0 bases, with 9 bases between. Germline CDR1 reads SGHAT; CDR2 reads FQNNGV. The CDR3 DNA follows: TGTGCCAGCAGCTCGCAGACTATGAACACTGAAGCTTTCTTT. It yields the protein CASSSQTMNTEAFF.

The sample holds many counts of this clonotype. V is TRBV5-1 and J is TRBJ2-7; a possible D gene is TRBD1 (6 bases). The CDR3 has 15 amino acids. Germline assignment: CDR1 SGHRS and CDR2 YFSETQ. The V and J ends lost 0 bases and 0 bases respectively, with 10 bases between them. The CDR3 spells CASSLADSPSYEQYF. The CDR3 coding sequence is TGCGCCAGCAGCTTGGCGGACAGCCCCTCCTACGAGCAGTACTTC.

The V and J genes are TRBV6-1 and TRBJ1-3; D gene unclear. Per germline, CDR1 MNHNS and CDR2 SASEGT. V lost 4 bases, J lost 0 bases, and 10 bases lay in between. The CDR3 contains 15 residues. CDR3 amino acids: CASSGSFNSGNTIYF. The DNA for the CDR3 is TGTGCCAGCAGTGGGTCCTTCAACTCTGGAAACACCATATATTTT.

The chain carries TRBV7-2 and TRBJ2-1, with 9 positions matching TRBD2. CDR1 and CDR2 (germline): SGHTA, FQGNSA. CDR3 size: 15 residues. The ends lost 2 bases at V and 4 bases at J; junction bases unmatched: 3. The CDR3 DNA reads as TGTGCCAGCAGCTTACTGACTAGCGGTTACAATGAGCAGTTCTTC. It is translated as CASSLLTSGYNEQFF.

This rearrangement joins TRBV30 to TRBJ2-7, with D perhaps TRBD2 (6 bases). Trimming pared 3 bases from V and 0 bases from J, leaving 21 bases between. The CDR3 runs 17 residues. Per germline, CDR1 GTSNPN and CDR2 SVGIG (reference sequence). CDR3 sequence reads: CAWREGGFYDYSYEQYF. CDR3 in DNA: TGTGCCTGGAGGGAGGGCGGGTTTTACGACTACTCCTACGAGCAGTACTTC.

This clonotype was seen a few times. The chain couples TRBV20-1 to TRBJ1-1; TRBD1 matches at 7 bases. V was pared by 3 bases and J by 1 base, with 2 bases of the junction left unmatched. CDR3 length: 13 amino acids. The germline gives CDR1 DFQATT, CDR2 SNEGSKA (reference sequence). CDR3 in DNA: TGCAGTGCTAGTAGGGGGCAGAACACTGAAGCTTTCTTT. It codes for CSASRGQNTEAFF.

The genes are TRBV7-9 and TRBJ2-7; the match to TRBD1 covers 8 bases. V was clipped by 5 bases and J by 2 bases; unmatched bases: 11. CDR1 and CDR2 from the germline V gene are SEHNR and FQNEAQ (reference sequence). The CDR3 has 16 residues. The CDR3 sequence: CASSISGTGEAYEQYF. The CDR3 nucleotides read TGTGCCAGCAGCATCTCCGGGACAGGAGAGGCCTACGAGCAGTACTTC.

This clonotype was picked up many times. This chain connects TRBV6-5 to TRBJ1-1; weak D call: TRBD1 (6 bases). From germline, CDR1 is MNHEY and CDR2 SVGAGI. The CDR3 extends over 13 amino acids. V was cut by 2 bases and J by 8 bases, with 12 bases left in between. The CDR3 region has the DNA TGTGCCAGCAGTTACGGGGCAGGGGCCGAAGCTTTCTTT. The encoded protein is CASSYGAGAEAFF.

The V call is TRBV2, the J call TRBJ2-3; 9 positions match TRBD2. The length of the CDR3 is 15 residues. V dropped 6 bases and J dropped 4; count of bases not matched to a gene: 8. The germline CDR1 and CDR2 sequences are SNHLY and FYNNEI. CDR3 region: CASRGSGSVSDTQYF. DNA of the CDR3: TGTGCCAGCAGAGGTAGCGGGAGTGTTTCAGATACGCAGTATTTT.

At least ten counts were recorded for this clonotype. The chain employs TRBV7-8 and TRBJ2-1, with 8 positions matching TRBD2. The germline gives CDR1 SGHVS, CDR2 FQNEAQ. This CDR3 is 13 amino acids long. V lost 2 bases to trimming and J lost 6 bases; unmatched junction nucleotides: 0. CDR3 protein: CASSLLAGNEQFF. In DNA, the CDR3 is TGTGCCAGCAGCTTACTAGCGGGCAATGAGCAGTTCTTC.

This clonotype was observed a handful of times. The V gene is TRBV27, the J gene TRBJ1-2; no reliable D call. This CDR3 contains 13 residues. The germline V gene has CDR1 MNHEY and CDR2 SMNVEV (reference sequence). Trimming cost V 7 bases and J 4 bases, with 13 bases left between them. The CDR3 here is CASTPSMGYGYTF. CDR3 nucleotide sequence: TGTGCCAGCACTCCCTCAATGGGCTATGGCTACACCTTC.

This clonotype was observed a few times. The chain combines TRBV2 with TRBJ2-1; 7 bases line up with TRBD1. This CDR3 region has 14 residues. CDR1 and CDR2 (germline): SNHLY, FYNNEI. V dropped 10 bases and J dropped 7; count of bases not matched to a gene: 13. CDR3 protein: CATSIRQGVNEQFF. The CDR3, as DNA: TGTGCCACCTCTATTCGACAGGGTGTTAATGAGCAGTTCTTC.

This clonotype was counted many times. The V and J genes are TRBV11-3 and TRBJ2-2; D ambiguous. V lost 5 bases to trimming and J lost 0 bases, with 10 bases between them. The CDR3 consists of 15 residues. The germline gives CDR1 SGHNT, CDR2 YENEEA. CDR3 in DNA: TGTGCCAGCAGCACGAGCTCGGCGAACACCGGGGAGCTGTTTTTT. It encodes CASSTSSANTGELFF.

The CDR3 region is CASSSPATISSTDTQYF. CDR3 coding DNA: TGTGCCAGCAGCTCCCCGGCGACTATATCTAGCACAGATACGCAGTATTTT. The rearrangement links TRBV7-9 to TRBJ2-3, with D possibly being TRBD2 (5 bases). The CDR3 spans 17 residues. V was cut by 4 bases and J by 0 bases, with 17 bases left in between. The germline V gene has CDR1 SEHNR and CDR2 FQNEAQ (reference sequence).

The chain has TRBV7-3 and TRBJ2-2; 8 bases agree with TRBD1. CDR3 length: 17 residues. The trim removed 0 bases at V and 6 bases at J, leaving 9 bases unmatched. Germline values: CDR1 SGHTA, CDR2 FQGTGA. This CDR3 is CASSLTPTGAGSGELFF. CDR3 in DNA: TGTGCCAGCAGCTTAACTCCGACAGGGGCCGGTTCCGGGGAGCTGTTTTTT.

This clonotype occurred many times. The chain carries TRBV3-1 and TRBJ2-7; D gene ambiguous. The CDR3 contains 16 residues. V lost 5 bases and J 0 bases, leaving 17 bases between the germline ends. Germline CDR1 reads LGHDT; CDR2 reads YNNKEL (reference sequence). As DNA, the CDR3 is TGTGCCAGCAGCGGAAGGAAAAGGGATTCCTCCTACGAGCAGTACTTC. Translation: CASSGRKRDSSYEQYF.

V gene TRBV5-1 combines with J gene TRBJ2-7; 10 nucleotides align to TRBD2. This CDR3 has 13 amino acids. Germline CDR1 is SGHRS and CDR2 is YFSETQ. V trimming: 5 bases; J trimming: 4 bases; junction bases outside the gene matches: 3. The CDR3 sequence is CASSASGSYEQYF. As DNA, the CDR3 is TGCGCCAGCAGTGCTAGCGGGAGTTACGAGCAGTACTTC.

CDR3 loop: CSARGDRARGRYEKLFF. Written as DNA, the CDR3 is TGCAGTGCTAGAGGGGACAGGGCGCGAGGACGGTATGAAAAACTGTTTTTT. The chain has TRBV20-1 and TRBJ1-4; 9 bases map to TRBD1. Germline-derived CDR1 and CDR2 are DFQATT and SNEGSKA (reference sequence). The CDR3 length is 17 residues. The J segment lost 6 bases and the V segment lost 1 base, leaving 12 bases of the junction unmatched.